The 18 T cell receptor beta chains reported below all come from one sample, sequenced in a study of blood T cell repertoires in COVID-19. Some clones are missing from TCRdb's copy, which holds only in-frame ones; the method was immunoSEQ multiplex PCR. The data contain approximately 300,000 clones, roughly 86% of them singletons. Material for sequencing was PBMCs or T cells enriched from blood (not recorded which). The source is a young woman who had recovered from COVID-19.

The genes are TRBV25-1 and TRBJ2-2; perhaps TRBD1 as D (5 bases). The V gene lost 8 bases and the J gene lost 6 bases, with 10 bases spanning the gap. Germline V gene lookup returns CDR1 MGHDK and CDR2 SYGVNS. The CDR3 runs to 12 residues. CDR3 nucleotides: TGTGCCAGCGGCAAGGGGTCCGGGGAGCTGTTTTTT. It encodes CASGKGSGELFF.

The chain has TRBV4-1 and TRBJ2-5, with 9 bases matching TRBD2. Trimming took 8 bases from V and 5 from J; bases not matched to a gene: 12. Germline V gene lookup returns CDR1 MGHRA and CDR2 YSYEKL. This CDR3 is 15 amino acids long. The CDR3 sequence: CASAVIAGETETQYF. The CDR3 DNA sequence: TGCGCCAGCGCCGTGATAGCGGGAGAAACGGAGACCCAGTACTTC.

The genes are TRBV7-9 and TRBJ2-3; TRBD1 agrees at 7 bases. Germline V gives CDR1 SEHNR, CDR2 FQNEAQ (reference sequence). The CDR3 is made up of 15 amino acids. V was clipped by 2 bases and J by 1 base; unmatched bases: 3. This chain's CDR3 is CASSLRGLGTDTQYF. CDR3 nucleotide sequence: TGTGCCAGCAGCTTAAGGGGGCTAGGCACAGATACGCAGTATTTT.

This chain connects TRBV27 to TRBJ2-7; D possibly corresponds to TRBD1 (6 bases). The CDR3 consists of 14 residues. With 3 bases removed from V and 4 bases from J, the gap between germline ends came to 13 bases. CDR1 and CDR2 (germline): MNHEY, SMNVEV (reference sequence). CDR3 protein: CASSFEGQGYEQYF. Here the CDR3 DNA reads TGTGCCAGCAGTTTTGAGGGGCAGGGGTACGAGCAGTACTTC.

This chain uses TRBV2 with TRBJ2-1; 9 bases line up with TRBD2. Trimming took 6 bases from V and 4 from J; bases not matched to a gene: 7. Germline assignment: CDR1 SNHLY and CDR2 FYNNEI. This CDR3 has 15 residues. The CDR3, as DNA: TGTGCCAGCAGCCCCGGGACTAGCCCTTACAATGAGCAGTTCTTC. This codes for CASSPGTSPYNEQFF.

This clone was picked up one time. The chain links TRBV9 to TRBJ2-2; D not certain. V lost 3 bases and J 6 bases, leaving 9 bases between the germline ends. Per germline, CDR1 SGDLS and CDR2 YYNGEE. There are 13 residues in the CDR3. The CDR3 DNA reads as TGTGCCAGCAGCGGAGAGGATCCCGGGGAGCTGTTTTTT. This gives the protein CASSGEDPGELFF.

This chain connects TRBV9 to TRBJ1-1, with 9 nucleotides matching TRBD1. Losses at the gene ends were 0 bases for V and 4 bases for J; bases not matched to a gene: 7. CDR3 length: 16 residues. Per the germline V gene, CDR1 is SGDLS and CDR2 is YYNGEE. The CDR3 sequence: CASSVVRGQGFTEAFF. Here the CDR3 DNA reads TGTGCCAGCAGCGTAGTTCGGGGACAGGGCTTCACTGAAGCTTTCTTT.

V is TRBV19 and J is TRBJ2-1, with TRBD2 as a possible D gene (7 bases). Trimming left V 0 bases short and J 10 bases short, with 13 bases between. This CDR3 spans 14 amino acids. Germline assignment: CDR1 LNHDA and CDR2 SQIVND (reference sequence). The DNA for the CDR3 is TGTGCCAGTAGTATAGATCCGGGGGGCGCAGAGCAGTTCTTC. It specifies CASSIDPGGAEQFF.

This sequence joins TRBV5-1 and TRBJ2-6, with 8 bases fitting TRBD1. This CDR3 has 22 amino acids. V trimming: 3 bases; J trimming: 0 bases; junction bases outside the gene matches: 20. In germline, CDR1 is SGHRS, CDR2 YFSETQ. The CDR3 region is CASSYPPQGTGQDLSGANVLTF. CDR3 sequence (DNA): TGCGCCAGCAGCTACCCACCCCAAGGGACAGGCCAAGACCTCTCTGGGGCCAACGTCCTGACTTTC.

This sequence joins TRBV15 and TRBJ1-1; no clear D gene. Germline-derived CDR1 and CDR2 are LNHNV and YYDKDF (reference sequence). With 0 bases removed from V and 1 base from J, the gap between germline ends came to 6 bases. This CDR3 has 14 amino acids. This CDR3 is CATSRDSWNTEAFF. The CDR3 DNA reads TGTGCCACCAGCAGAGATTCATGGAACACTGAAGCTTTCTTT.

This chain links TRBV7-9 with TRBJ2-3; 7 nucleotides align to TRBD2. Per germline, CDR1 SEHNR and CDR2 FQNEAQ (reference sequence). This CDR3 is built from 17 residues. Trimming at V came to 2 bases and at J to 3 bases, leaving 11 bases not matched to a gene. The CDR3 nucleotides read TGTGCCAGCAGCTTATTTCGGACTAGAGCTCCGACAGATACGCAGTATTTT. Translating gives CASSLFRTRAPTDTQYF.

The chain combines TRBV2 with TRBJ1-5; TRBD1 might be the D (6 bases). This CDR3 contains 15 residues. CDR1 SNHLY and CDR2 FYNNEI come from the germline V gene. V was shortened by 4 bases and J by 6 bases, with 16 bases between the two germline ends. CDR3 loop: CASSVLRGGSQPQHF. In nucleotides, the CDR3 is TGTGCCAGCAGTGTCCTCAGGGGTGGTAGTCAGCCCCAGCATTTT.

The chain couples TRBV4-3 to TRBJ1-2; D is perhaps TRBD1 (6 bases). With 2 bases removed from V and 8 bases from J, the gap between germline ends came to 15 bases. CDR1 is LGHNA and CDR2 is YSLEER in the germline V gene. This CDR3 has 14 amino acids. The chain's CDR3 is CASSQLGQGNGYTF. In DNA, the CDR3 is TGCGCCAGCAGCCAATTAGGGCAGGGGAACGGCTACACCTTC.

The chain employs TRBV9 and TRBJ2-1, with a tentative D call TRBD2 (5 bases). Per the germline V gene, CDR1 is SGDLS and CDR2 is YYNGEE. The germline V and J ends were trimmed by 0 bases and 6 bases, with 13 bases remaining between them. The CDR3 spans 15 residues. The CDR3 spells CASSVGPTLGNEQFF. The CDR3 coding sequence is TGTGCCAGCAGCGTAGGACCGACACTAGGCAATGAGCAGTTCTTC.

J is TRBJ2-3 and V is TRBV29-1; 13 positions agree with TRBD2. With V trimmed by 7 bases and J by 3 bases, 7 bases remained unmatched. Germline lookup yields CDR1 SQVTM and CDR2 ANQGSEA. The CDR3 is 15 residues long. This CDR3 is CSARLAGGGTDTQYF. The CDR3 DNA is TGCAGCGCAAGACTAGCGGGGGGTGGTACAGATACGCAGTATTTT.

The chain uses TRBV28 and TRBJ2-1, with D perhaps matching TRBD1 (5 bases). Germline lookup yields CDR1 MDHEN and CDR2 SYDVKM. The V gene lost 3 bases and the J gene lost 8 bases, with 11 bases spanning the gap. The CDR3 length is 13 residues. The CDR3 region is CASSFDSSDEQFF. The CDR3 DNA sequence: TGTGCCAGCAGTTTTGACAGCTCGGATGAGCAGTTCTTC.

J is TRBJ1-5 and V is TRBV19; 9 bases are shared with TRBD1. V lost 8 bases, J lost 1 base, and 12 bases stayed unmatched. Germline loops: CDR1 LNHDA, CDR2 SQIVND (reference sequence). The CDR3 is 17 amino acids. CDR3 region: CASSTGTGPLSNQPQHF. The CDR3 coding sequence is TGTGCCAGTTCTACTGGGACAGGGCCCCTCAGCAATCAGCCCCAGCATTTT.

This clone came up once. V usage is TRBV5-1 and J usage is TRBJ1-3; possibly TRBD1 for D (5 bases). This CDR3 has 15 amino acids. The germline gives CDR1 SGHRS, CDR2 YFSETQ. V was shortened by 4 bases and J by 3 bases, with 14 bases between the two germline ends. CDR3: CASSREAGSGNTIYF. DNA of the CDR3: TGCGCCAGCAGCAGGGAGGCAGGGAGTGGAAACACCATATATTTT.